The clone carrying this T cell receptor beta chain was seen only once. The source of the sample is a study of blood T cell repertoires in COVID-19. Study at large: Some COVID-19 samples were acute and others convalescent; all came from the United States, Italy and Spain. The cDNA or gDNA used as material had been derived from T cells, B-cell-depleted T cells, or PBMCs.

How the authors handled the data: Reference gene primer amplification gave estimated nucleated cell counts. Profiling relied on immunoSEQ multiplex PCR, and the TCRdb table lists in-frame clones only, not all of them. V and J calls plus clone size are reproduced from that table; the DNA served to infer D and trimming. The data show 160,000 or so clones, about 81% seen once. V lost 3 bases and J 7 bases, leaving 6 bases between the germline ends. Germline V CDR1 and CDR2: SNHLY, FYNNEI. The CDR3 has 11 residues. The source of this sequence is a human donor in a cohort sampled during active COVID-19. The chain combines TRBV2 with TRBJ1-2; tentative D call: TRBD1 (6 bases). Input material: peripheral blood. The chain's CDR3 is CASSDRGGYTF. CDR3 coding DNA: TGTGCCAGCAGTGACAGGGGTGGCTACACCTTC.